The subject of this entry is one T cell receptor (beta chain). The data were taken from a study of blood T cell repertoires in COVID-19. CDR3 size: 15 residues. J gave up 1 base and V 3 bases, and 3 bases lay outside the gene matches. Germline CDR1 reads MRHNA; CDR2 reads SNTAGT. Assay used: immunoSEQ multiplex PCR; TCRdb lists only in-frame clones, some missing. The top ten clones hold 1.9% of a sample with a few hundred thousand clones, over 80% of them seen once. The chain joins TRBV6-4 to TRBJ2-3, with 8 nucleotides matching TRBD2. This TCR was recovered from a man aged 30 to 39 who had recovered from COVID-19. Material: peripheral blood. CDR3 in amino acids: CASSEETSGTDTQYF. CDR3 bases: TGTGCCAGCAGTGAAGAGACTAGCGGCACAGATACGCAGTATTTT.